These 4 T cell receptor beta chains were all obtained from the same sample, sequenced in a study of T cells in Graves' hyperthyroidism and ophthalmopathy. RNA transcripts were the template for amplifying TCR beta CDR3 regions. TCR CDR3 regions were first amplified by RT-PCR with HTBI primers. TCRdb re-called the multiplex PCR reads with MiXCR, one entry per CDR3 protein. The sample holds approximately 480,000 distinct CDR3 sequences, roughly 20% seen once. Sequencing was done on a sample of blood. The receptors originated from a man aged 18 to 30 with Graves' hyperthyroidism.

The V gene is TRBV6-5, the J gene TRBJ2-7, with TRBD1 as a possible D gene (5 bases). V was cut by 4 bases and J by 2 bases, with 15 bases left in between. The CDR3 covers 15 residues. CDR1 and CDR2 from the germline V gene are MNHEY and SVGAGI. Here the CDR3 DNA reads TGTGCCAGCAGTTCCAGGACAAGGTCCGCCTACGAGCAGTACTTC. Translation gives CASSSRTRSAYEQYF.

This clonotype was seen only a few times. V usage is TRBV10-3 and J usage is TRBJ1-5; D is ambiguous. CDR1 ENHRY and CDR2 SYGVKD come from the germline V gene. The CDR3 extends over 14 amino acids. The V and J ends lost 1 base and 3 bases respectively, with 7 bases between them. This CDR3 is CAISEWQNNQPQHF. CDR3 nucleotide sequence: TGTGCCATCAGTGAGTGGCAGAACAATCAGCCCCAGCATTTT.

The sample holds many counts of this clonotype. This chain's CDR3 is CASRASDSTEAFF. CDR3 in DNA: TGTGCCAGTAGAGCCTCGGACAGCACTGAAGCTTTCTTT. The rearrangement uses TRBV19 and TRBJ1-1; D is perhaps TRBD1 (6 bases). There are 13 residues in the CDR3. Germline V gives CDR1 LNHDA, CDR2 SQIVND (reference sequence). Between the trimmed V and J ends, which lost 6 bases and 4 bases, there was a span of 12 bases.

This clonotype was counted many times. The J gene is TRBJ1-5, the V gene TRBV2; D ambiguous. This CDR3 has 14 residues. The ends were cut back, 4 bases at V and 0 bases at J, with 7 bases in the middle. From germline, CDR1 is SNHLY and CDR2 FYNNEI. DNA for the CDR3: TGTGCCAGCAGTGCTCTGAATAGCAATCAGCCCCAGCATTTT. Its translation is CASSALNSNQPQHF.